These T cell receptor beta chains were read from a single sample in a study of Graves' ophthalmopathy and Graves' hyperthyroidism. Each CDR3 protein is one row after TCRdb ran MiXCR on the multiplex PCR reads. The table has 300,000 to 400,000 distinct CDR3 sequences, 17% seen once. Sequenced: peripheral blood. Source of these receptors: an adult woman with stable Graves' hyperthyroidism. CDR3s include the opening cysteine and the closing phenylalanine or tryptophan. A D gene is named only where the DNA matches it firmly. A clone size is listed for some rows: how often the clone was seen (once, few, many), or a class if it is expanded.

d_call j_call clone_size v_call cdr3_length cdr3_aa cdr3_nt
. TRBJ2-2 once TRBV7-3 17 CASSSGFKGPNTGELFF TGTGCCAGCAGCTCAGGATTCAAAGGCCCAAACACCGGGGAGCTGTTTTTT
TRBD1 TRBJ2-6 . TRBV27 16 CASSSDRISGANVLTF TGTGCCAGCAGTTCGGACAGGATCTCTGGGGCCAACGTCCTGACTTTC
TRBD2 TRBJ2-5 many TRBV27 19 CASTNPRTSGRSRQETQYF TGTGCCAGCACCAACCCCCGGACTAGCGGGAGATCTCGACAAGAGACCCAGTACTTC
. TRBJ1-2 many TRBV7-9 12 CASSLGGFGYTF TGTGCCAGCAGCTTAGGAGGATTTGGCTACACCTTC
TRBD1 TRBJ2-7 many TRBV28 13 CASTQGAQNEQYF TGTGCCAGCACTCAGGGGGCTCAGAACGAGCAGTACTTC
. TRBJ1-1 many TRBV6-2/TRBV6-3 16 CASSLPGLIPNTEAFF TGTGCCAGCAGTTTACCGGGGCTAATCCCGAACACTGAAGCTTTCTTT
. TRBJ2-6 few TRBV27 12 CASSLGPGVLTF TGTGCCAGCAGTTTGGGCCCCGGCGTCCTGACTTTC
. TRBJ2-3 many TRBV20-1 14 CSAWNSGASDTQYF TGCAGTGCTTGGAATAGCGGAGCCTCAGATACGCAGTATTTT
. TRBJ2-7 many TRBV18 14 CASSPPTSSYEQYF TGTGCCAGCTCACCTCCGACTAGCTCCTACGAGCAGTACTTC
TRBD1 TRBJ2-7 few TRBV18 15 CASSPGQGFTYEQYF TGTGCCAGCTCACCAGGACAGGGGTTTACCTACGAGCAGTACTTC
TRBD1 TRBJ1-3 many TRBV12-5 17 CASGLVLQGAMGNTIYF TGTGCTAGTGGTTTGGTATTGCAGGGGGCGATGGGAAACACCATATATTTT
. TRBJ2-7 many TRBV24-1 15 CATSDVGLGAHEQYF TGTGCCACCAGTGATGTGGGACTTGGGGCTCACGAGCAGTACTTC
. TRBJ1-1 many TRBV7-2 14 CASSYPEGITEAFF TGTGCCAGCAGCTATCCAGAGGGGATCACTGAAGCTTTCTTT
TRBD1 TRBJ1-2 many TRBV20-1 16 CSARFPGTGPNYGYTF TGCAGTGCTAGGTTCCCCGGGACAGGGCCAAACTATGGCTACACCTTC
. TRBJ1-2 . TRBV6-1 13 CASSPGGSYGYTF TGTGCCAGCAGCCCGGGAGGCAGCTATGGCTACACCTTC
. TRBJ1-2 many TRBV20-1 17 CSARGTESGVSTYGYTF TGCAGTGCTAGAGGGACGGAGAGCGGGGTCTCGACCTATGGCTACACCTTC
. TRBJ1-1 few TRBV6-2/TRBV6-3 12 CASSPTGLEVFF TGTGCCAGCAGCCCGACGGGACTCGAAGTTTTCTTT
. TRBJ2-7 . TRBV28 13 CARSFKMSNEQYF TGTGCCAGGAGTTTTAAGATGTCCAACGAGCAGTACTTC
. TRBJ2-7 many TRBV6-1 14 CASSEELSSYEQYF TGTGCCAGCAGTGAAGAATTAAGCTCCTACGAGCAGTACTTC
. TRBJ1-2 many TRBV4-2 15 CASSQDAASNYGYTF TGTGCCAGCAGCCAAGATGCAGCCAGTAACTATGGCTACACCTTC
. TRBJ1-1 once TRBV12-3/TRBV12-4 14 CASRALGGQGEAFF TGTGCCAGCAGGGCTTTGGGGGGGCAGGGTGAAGCTTTCTTT
. TRBJ1-2 many TRBV27 12 CASKRGGIRYTF TGTGCCAGTAAAAGAGGGGGGATTCGCTACACCTTC
. TRBJ1-1 many TRBV12-3/TRBV12-4 14 CASSGGVLNTEAFF TGTGCCAGCAGTGGGGGGGTTTTAAACACTGAAGCTTTCTTT
. TRBJ1-6 many TRBV20-1 15 CSARDLQGLNSPLHF TGCAGTGCTAGAGATTTGCAGGGGTTGAATTCACCCCTCCACTTT
. TRBJ2-7 many TRBV6-2/TRBV6-3 13 CASRDPSSGEQYF TGTGCCAGCCGCGACCCGTCCTCTGGCGAGCAGTACTTC
. TRBJ1-2 many TRBV19 12 CASGKANYGYTF TGTGCCAGTGGAAAAGCTAACTATGGCTACACCTTC
. TRBJ1-2 many TRBV5-1 13 CASSLSAGDGYTF TGCGCCAGCAGCCTTTCGGCGGGGGACGGCTACACCTTC
. TRBJ1-3 once TRBV11-3 13 CASSLGLGNTIYF TGTGCCAGCAGCTTAGGGTTGGGAAACACCATATATTTT
. TRBJ2-2 many TRBV7-2 15 CASSFGRELTGELFF TGTGCCAGCAGCTTTGGCAGGGAGCTCACCGGGGAGCTGTTTTTT
. TRBJ2-7 many TRBV12-3/TRBV12-4 16 CASSFATSRSSYEQYF TGTGCCAGCAGTTTCGCAACTAGCAGGAGCTCCTACGAGCAGTACTTC
. TRBJ1-1 many TRBV30 16 CAWNSPWPEPNTEAFF TGTGCCTGGAATAGCCCCTGGCCGGAACCGAACACTGAAGCTTTCTTT
. TRBJ1-1 few TRBV4-2 16 CASSQDTAEVIVGAFF TGTGCCAGCAGCCAAGATACCGCGGAGGTTATAGTGGGAGCTTTCTTT
. TRBJ2-7 . TRBV11-2 16 CASSSLLGPSIYEQYF TGTGCCAGCAGCTCCCTCCTTGGCCCCTCCATCTACGAGCAGTACTTC
. TRBJ2-2 many TRBV7-8 15 CASRPPGSNTGELFF TGTGCCAGCAGACCGCCCGGGTCTAACACCGGGGAGCTGTTTTTT
. TRBJ1-2 . TRBV10-3 13 CAISEGGKDGYTF TGTGCCATCAGTGAGGGGGGGAAGGATGGCTACACCTTC
TRBD1 TRBJ1-6 many TRBV9 15 CASSTQTGMNSPLHF TGTGCCAGCAGCACACAGACAGGGATGAATTCACCCCTCCACTTT
. TRBJ2-5 few TRBV5-1 16 CASSLGLGGEEETQYF TGCGCCAGCAGCTTGGGCCTCGGAGGGGAGGAAGAGACCCAGTACTTC
TRBD1 TRBJ1-1 many TRBV12-3/TRBV12-4 16 CASRPTGGARNTEAFF TGTGCCAGCAGGCCCACAGGGGGCGCTAGGAACACTGAAGCTTTCTTT
. TRBJ2-2 . TRBV18 14 CASSPQQNTGELFF TGTGCCAGCTCACCACAGCAGAACACCGGGGAGCTGTTTTTT
. TRBJ1-1 many TRBV30 14 CAWSGHFRDTEAFF TGTGCCTGGAGCGGACACTTTCGGGACACTGAAGCTTTCTTT
. TRBJ2-4 many TRBV4-1 15 CASSQFGLAKNIQYF TGCGCCAGCAGCCAATTTGGACTAGCCAAAAACATTCAGTACTTC
. TRBJ1-1 many TRBV27 15 CASSSPTTGNTEAFF TGTGCCAGCAGTTCACCGACGACTGGGAACACTGAAGCTTTCTTT
TRBD2 TRBJ2-5 . TRBV2 18 CASSDAASGSIRGETQYF TGTGCCAGCAGTGATGCGGCTAGCGGGAGTATTCGGGGAGAGACCCAGTACTTC
. TRBJ2-7 many TRBV28 14 CASSNRLFPMGQYF TGTGCCAGCAGCAACAGACTCTTTCCCATGGGGCAGTACTTC
. TRBJ2-7 many TRBV20-1 15 CSVFSIGADRYEQYF TGCAGTGTTTTCTCTATTGGAGCGGACCGCTACGAGCAGTACTTC
. TRBJ2-2 many TRBV6-1 14 CASLGQSYTGELFF TGTGCCAGCCTTGGACAGTCGTACACCGGGGAGCTGTTTTTT
. TRBJ2-7 many TRBV2 15 CASTERPPESHEQYF TGTGCCAGCACCGAACGCCCCCCTGAGTCTCACGAGCAGTACTTC
. TRBJ2-7 many TRBV19 15 CASNPGNGANYEQYF TGTGCCAGTAACCCAGGCAACGGGGCTAACTACGAGCAGTACTTC